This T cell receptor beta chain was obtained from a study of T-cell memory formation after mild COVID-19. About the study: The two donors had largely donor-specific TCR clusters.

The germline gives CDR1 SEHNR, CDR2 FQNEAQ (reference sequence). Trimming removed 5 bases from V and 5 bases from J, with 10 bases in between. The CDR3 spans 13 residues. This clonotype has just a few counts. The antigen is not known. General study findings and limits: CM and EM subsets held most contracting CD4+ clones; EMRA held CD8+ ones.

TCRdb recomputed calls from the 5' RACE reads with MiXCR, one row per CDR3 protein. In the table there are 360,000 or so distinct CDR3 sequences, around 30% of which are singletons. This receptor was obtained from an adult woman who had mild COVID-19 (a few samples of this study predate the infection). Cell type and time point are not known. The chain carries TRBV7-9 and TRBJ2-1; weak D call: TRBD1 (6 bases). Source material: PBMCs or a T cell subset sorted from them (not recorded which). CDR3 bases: TGTGCCAGCAGCACAGGGTATCACAATGAGCAGTTCTTC. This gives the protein CASSTGYHNEQFF. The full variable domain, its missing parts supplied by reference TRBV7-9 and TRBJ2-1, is DTGVSQNPRHKITKRGQNVTFRCDPISEHNRLYWYRQTLGQGPEFLTYFQNEAQLEKSRLLSDRFSAERPKGSFSTLEIQRTEQGDSAMYLCASSTGYHNEQFFGPGTRLTVL.